These T cell receptor beta chains were read from a single sample in a study of blood T cells in healthy people across ages. One entry per CDR3 protein results from TCRdb running MiXCR on the 5' RACE reads. The repertoire holds 630,000 or so distinct CDR3 sequences, with about 30% as singletons. Specimen: blood. Receptor source: a woman over 75 in good health. CDR3s include the opening cysteine and the closing phenylalanine or tryptophan. The D gene is left open where the match is weak. Clone size is not always given. Where it is, it says once, few, many or a class for expanded clones.

length	V	J	size	D	DNA	CDR3
14	TRBV11-2	TRBJ2-7	many	TRBD1	TGTGCCAGCAGCTCCTGGACAGGGAGCGACGAGCAGTACTTC	CASSSWTGSDEQYF
15	TRBV6-1	TRBJ1-5	NA	NA	TGTGCCAGCATTTTAACAGGACCCCGGAAACAGCCCCAGCATTTT	CASILTGPRKQPQHF
13	TRBV2	TRBJ2-6	NA	NA	TGTGCCAGCGGCCAGCCTGGGGCCAACGTCCGGACTTTC	CASGQPGANVRTF
15	TRBV20-1	TRBJ2-1	NA	NA	TGCAGTGCTAGAGATGTTCAGGACTATTACAATGAGCAGTTCTTC	CSARDVQDYYNEQFF
16	TRBV5-1	TRBJ2-3	NA	TRBD1	TGCGCCAGCAGCCACGGGGACAGGGGAAGCACAGATACGCAGTATTTT	CASSHGDRGSTDTQYF
17	TRBV4-1	TRBJ2-1	NA	TRBD2	TGCGCCAGCAGCCAAGCTTTGGGACTAGCGGGGGGGGATGAGCAGTTCTTC	CASSQALGLAGGDEQFF
13	TRBV20-1	TRBJ1-1	NA	NA	TGCAGTGTCACTCGGACCCTGAACACTGAAGCTTTCTTT	CSVTRTLNTEAFF
15	TRBV9	TRBJ2-7	many	NA	TGTGCCAGCAGCGTCCGGTGGGGGGGGCTCGACGAGCAGTACTTC	CASSVRWGGLDEQYF
14	TRBV7-9	TRBJ1-4	many	NA	TGTGCCGGTAGGGGACTTCCCTCTAATGAAAAACTGTTTTTT	CAGRGLPSNEKLFF
16	TRBV4-1	TRBJ2-7	once	TRBD2	TGCGCCAGCAGCCAAATCCCTGCGGGGGGGCCCAATGAGCAGTACTTC	CASSQIPAGGPNEQYF
14	TRBV12-3/TRBV12-4	TRBJ1-4	NA	NA	TGTGCCAGCAGTCCCGACGGGACTAATGAAAAACGGTTTTTT	CASSPDGTNEKRFF
19	TRBV20-1	TRBJ2-3	many	TRBD2	TGCAGTCCCTATCCGTTTGCTAGCGGGGGGGCGTTTGGGACAGATACGCAGTATTTT	CSPYPFASGGAFGTDTQYF
14	TRBV2	TRBJ2-7	many	NA	TGTGCCAGCAGAGTAGGGGGGGCCTCCTACGAGCAGTACTTC	CASRVGGASYEQYF
14	TRBV5-6	TRBJ1-2	NA	NA	TGTGCCAGCAGCTTGGGACAGGATCCCGATGGCTACACCTTC	CASSLGQDPDGYTF
15	TRBV18	TRBJ2-1	few	TRBD2	TGTGCCAGCTCAAGGAAGAGCGGGGGCACGGTTGAGCAGTTCTTC	CASSRKSGGTVEQFF
17	TRBV5-4	TRBJ1-1	NA	NA	TGTGCCAGCAGCCAGAGAGTCAGCCCTAGATTAAACACTGAAGCTTTCTTT	CASSQRVSPRLNTEAFF
16	TRBV29-1	TRBJ2-1	many	TRBD2	TGCAGCGTTGAGGGTGGACGGGGGGGCAATCTGAATGAGCAGTTCTTC	CSVEGGRGGNLNEQFF
13	TRBV7-3	TRBJ2-2	NA	TRBD1	TGTGCCAGCAGCGCTACAGGGGCCGGGGAGCTGTTTTTT	CASSATGAGELFF
12	TRBV20-1	TRBJ2-7	many	NA	TGCAGTGCACCACGGACGATCTACGAGCAGTACTTC	CSAPRTIYEQYF
19	TRBV4-3	TRBJ2-1	NA	TRBD1	TGCGCCAGCAGCCAAGATGGGACAGGGGGTAGGGTAGGATACAATGAGCAGTTCTTC	CASSQDGTGGRVGYNEQFF
13	TRBV7-3	TRBJ2-6	NA	NA	TGTGCCAGCAGCAAAACGGGGGCCAACGTCCTGACTTTC	CASSKTGANVLTF
16	TRBV3-1	TRBJ2-1	once	NA	TGTGCCAGCAGCAGAGGGCGGGGATTGTCCTACAATGAGCAGTTCTTC	CASSRGRGLSYNEQFF
17	TRBV14	TRBJ2-2	once	TRBD2	TGTGCCAGCAGCCAATTCCCGCGCGGGGGGGCCCCCGGGGAGCTGTTTTTT	CASSQFPRGGAPGELFF
15	TRBV13	TRBJ2-1	many	NA	TGTGCCAGCAGCTCCAGTTGGGGTGCCTACAATGAGCAGTTCTTC	CASSSSWGAYNEQFF
14	TRBV19	TRBJ2-7	many	TRBD2	TGTGCCAGTAGTATAGCGGGGGGCTCCTACGAGCAGTACTTC	CASSIAGGSYEQYF
15	TRBV6-5	TRBJ1-5	NA	TRBD1	TGTGCCAGCAGTTACTCGTGGGACAGGGCCCAGCCCCAGCATTTT	CASSYSWDRAQPQHF
13	TRBV30	TRBJ1-2	NA	NA	TGTGCCATCAACAGGAAGACCCTCTATGGCTACACCTTC	CAINRKTLYGYTF
15	TRBV6-4	TRBJ1-2	many	NA	TGTGCCAGCAGTGACCGGGCAGACCGGAACTATGGCTACACCTTC	CASSDRADRNYGYTF
14	TRBV29-1	TRBJ2-3	many	TRBD2	TGCAGCTCAACTAGCGTAGGGGGCACAGATACGCAGTATTTT	CSSTSVGGTDTQYF
14	TRBV20-1	TRBJ1-1	many	TRBD1	TGCAGTGCCCCATCGTGGACAGGGGGTGATGAAGCTTTCTTT	CSAPSWTGGDEAFF
15	TRBV6-2/TRBV6-3	TRBJ2-7	many	NA	TGTGCCAGCAGTTATCCTAGGGGCCTAACCTACGAGCAGTACTTC	CASSYPRGLTYEQYF
15	TRBV25-1	TRBJ1-2	many	NA	TGTGCCAGCAGTGAATATTCGGGCAGGGGAAGTGGCTACACCTTC	CASSEYSGRGSGYTF